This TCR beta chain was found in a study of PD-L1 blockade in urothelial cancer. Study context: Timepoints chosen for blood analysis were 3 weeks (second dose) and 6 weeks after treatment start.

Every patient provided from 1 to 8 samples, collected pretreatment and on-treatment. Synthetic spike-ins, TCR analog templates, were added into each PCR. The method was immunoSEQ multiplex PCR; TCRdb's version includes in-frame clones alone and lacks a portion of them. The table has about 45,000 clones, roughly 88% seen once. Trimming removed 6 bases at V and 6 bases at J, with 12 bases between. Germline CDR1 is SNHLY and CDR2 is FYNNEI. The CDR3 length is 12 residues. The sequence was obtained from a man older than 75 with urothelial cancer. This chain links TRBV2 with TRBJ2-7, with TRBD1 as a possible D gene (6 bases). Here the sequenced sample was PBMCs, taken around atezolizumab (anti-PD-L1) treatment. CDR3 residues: CASSPQGTEQYF. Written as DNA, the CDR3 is TGTGCCAGCAGCCCACAGGGTACCGAGCAGTACTTC. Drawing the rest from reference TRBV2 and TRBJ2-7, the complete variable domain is EPEVTQTPSHQVTQMGQEVILRCVPISNHLYFYWYRQILGQKVEFLVSFYNNEISEKSEIFDDQFSVERPDGSNFTLKIRSTKLEDSAMYFCASSPQGTEQYFGPGTRLTVT.